The 5 T cell receptor beta chains in this list originate from one sample, sequenced in a study of technical replicates of blood from several donors. The repertoire was sequenced with immunoSEQ multiplex PCR; TCRdb's copy has only in-frame clones and lacks some. The sample contains fewer than 90,000 clones, around 94% of which appear only once. The sample was T cells isolated from PBMCs. The receptor source for this set is a human donor in good health.

This chain connects TRBV5-6 to TRBJ2-2; 7 bases map to TRBD2. There are 17 residues in the CDR3. The V segment lost 3 bases and the J segment 6 bases; nucleotides outside the gene matches: 14. The germline V gene has CDR1 SGHDT and CDR2 YYEEEE. The CDR3 coding sequence is TGTGCCAGCAGCTCGAGGGTATTTGGGGAGGGGCCCGGGGAGCTGTTTTTT. Protein: CASSSRVFGEGPGELFF. The complete variable domain, with remaining parts taken from reference TRBV5-6 and TRBJ2-2, reads DAGVTQSPTHLIKTRGQQVTLRCSPKSGHDTVSWYQQALGQGPQFIFQYYEEEERQRGNFPDRFSGHQFPNYSSELNVNALLLGDSALYLCASSSRVFGEGPGELFFGEGSRLTVL.

This chain connects TRBV13 to TRBJ1-1, with 7 nucleotides matching TRBD1. The germline CDR1 and CDR2 sequences are PRHDT and FYEKMQ (reference sequence). This CDR3 has 13 residues. Trimming removed 4 bases from V and 6 bases from J; junction bases left unmatched: 5. The CDR3 loop reads CASSSTGVPEAFF. The CDR3 bases are TGTGCCAGCAGCTCTACAGGGGTTCCTGAAGCTTTCTTT.

This sequence joins TRBV6-6 and TRBJ2-1; 10 positions agree with TRBD1. The V and J ends lost 0 bases and 9 bases, in that order; junction bases with no gene match: 8. The CDR3 has 16 residues. Germline CDR1 MNHNY, CDR2 SVGAGI (reference sequence). CDR3 amino acids: CASSYSAYWTGGEQFF. DNA of the CDR3: TGTGCCAGCAGTTACTCGGCGTATTGGACAGGGGGTGAGCAGTTCTTC.

V gene TRBV5-6 combines with J gene TRBJ1-2; 10 bases line up with TRBD1. The CDR3 runs to 16 residues. Germline V lookup: CDR1 SGHDT, CDR2 YYEEEE. With V trimmed by 0 bases and J by 6 bases, 8 bases remained unmatched. CDR3 in amino acids: CASSLVGTGEEDGYTF. Here the CDR3 DNA reads TGTGCCAGCAGCTTGGTAGGGACAGGGGAGGAAGATGGCTACACCTTC. Looking up the rest from reference TRBV5-6 and TRBJ1-2 gives the full variable domain: DAGVTQSPTHLIKTRGQQVTLRCSPKSGHDTVSWYQQALGQGPQFIFQYYEEEERQRGNFPDRFSGHQFPNYSSELNVNALLLGDSALYLCASSLVGTGEEDGYTFGSGTRLTVV.

This chain joins TRBV14 and TRBJ2-4, with 11 bases aligning to TRBD2. The CDR3 loop spans 17 amino acids. The germline V gene encodes CDR1 SGHDN and CDR2 FVKESK. With 5 bases clipped from V and 3 bases from J, the junction kept 9 bases outside the gene matches. CDR3 in DNA: TGTGCCAGCAGCGCGCTACTAGCGGGAGACGGCAAAAACATTCAGTACTTC. Its protein is CASSALLAGDGKNIQYF.